The 17 T cell receptor beta chains reported below all come from one sample, sequenced in a study of monozygotic twins with inflammatory bowel disease. TCRdb reprocessed the 5' RACE reads, with one entry per CDR3 protein and no DNA. The repertoire table contains about 420,000 distinct CDR3 sequences. The sequencing input was blood. Receptors were obtained from a human donor with ulcerative colitis or Crohn's disease, or a healthy co-twin of an affected twin (not recorded which).

The CDR3 sequence: CASSYQRHTGELFF. The rearrangement joins TRBV6-2 or TRBV6-3 to TRBJ2-2; TCRdb's D call of TRBD1 is untestable without DNA. The germline V gene encodes CDR1 MNHEY and CDR2 SVGEGT. The CDR3 has 14 residues.

This sequence joins TRBV12-3 or TRBV12-4 and TRBJ2-5; as DNA is missing, the TRBD1 call by TCRdb cannot be tested. The CDR3 spans 14 residues. CDR3 in amino acids: CASSPGGFEETQYF.

V and J are TRBV10-3 and TRBJ2-1; the TCRdb D gene call, TRBD2, has no DNA to confirm it. Germline assignment: CDR1 ENHRY and CDR2 SYGVKD. The CDR3 contains 19 residues. CDR3 loop: CAISAGTSGDLSSYNEQFF.

The chain is built from TRBV7-2 and TRBJ2-1. This CDR3 is built from 15 residues. The germline gives CDR1 SGHTA, CDR2 FQGNSA. CDR3 sequence: CASSRAGSSYNEQFF.

The CDR3 loop is CASSLSEYEQYF. The chain combines TRBV7-8 with TRBJ2-7. The CDR3 runs to 12 residues. The germline V gene encodes CDR1 SGHVS and CDR2 FQNEAQ.

The chain carries TRBV3-1 and TRBJ2-7; TCRdb returns TRBD2, unconfirmable since there is no DNA. The CDR3 runs to 15 residues. Germline CDR1 LGHDT, CDR2 YNNKEL (reference sequence). The CDR3 reads CASSQVAGGRHEQYF.

The chain uses TRBV6-1 and TRBJ2-1; TCRdb names TRBD1, which stays unverified in the absence of DNA. CDR1 is MNHNS, CDR2 SASEGT, per germline. The CDR3 spans 15 residues. This CDR3 is CASSERAGQNNEQFF.

The chain is built from TRBV6-2 or TRBV6-3 and TRBJ1-1; the TCRdb call, TRBD1, lacks DNA for checking. The CDR3 extends over 15 amino acids. The V gene's germline CDR1 is MNHEY and CDR2 SVGEGT. This CDR3 reads CASRLDRGGGTEAFF.

The genes are TRBV20-1 and TRBJ2-1; the TRBD2 assignment by TCRdb is unverifiable without DNA. CDR3 length: 16 residues. The germline gives CDR1 DFQATT, CDR2 SNEGSKA (reference sequence). This chain's CDR3 is CSAPRLAGGIYNEQFF.

The chain employs TRBV12-3 or TRBV12-4 and TRBJ2-1; the D call of TRBD2 rests on TCRdb alone, since no DNA is present to check it. The CDR3 is made up of 19 amino acids. The CDR3 protein is CASSFPALAGATDTNEQFF.

The chain joins TRBV29-1 to TRBJ1-1. CDR1 is SQVTM, CDR2 ANQGSEA, per germline. CDR3 length equals 12 residues. CDR3 residues: CSALETNTEAFF.

The V and J genes are TRBV18 and TRBJ1-2; the TCRdb call, TRBD1, lacks DNA for checking. The germline gives CDR1 KGHSH, CDR2 LQKENI. This CDR3 has 15 amino acids. CDR3 protein: CASSRGQGAYYGYTF.

The V and J genes are TRBV25-1 and TRBJ2-5; the TCRdb call, TRBD2, lacks DNA for checking. There are 15 residues in the CDR3. CDR1 is MGHDK, CDR2 SYGVNS, per germline. The CDR3 sequence is CASSEWVGRGETQYF.

V usage is TRBV20-1 and J usage is TRBJ2-7; TCRdb reports TRBD2, a call that lacks DNA to check it against. The CDR3 loop spans 13 amino acids. Per the germline V gene, CDR1 is DFQATT and CDR2 is SNEGSKA (reference sequence). The CDR3 loop reads CSVKTSAYYEQYF.

The chain couples TRBV25-1 to TRBJ1-2. Germline V gene data show CDR1 as MGHDK and CDR2 as SYGVNS. There are 11 residues in the CDR3. CDR3 in amino acids: CASSAPHGYTF.

The V gene is TRBV12-3 or TRBV12-4, the J gene TRBJ2-3. The CDR3 runs 12 residues. The CDR3 sequence is CASRGNTDTQYF.

The rearrangement joins TRBV5-1 to TRBJ2-5. Germline CDR1 is SGHRS and CDR2 is YFSETQ. The CDR3 is 13 residues long. This chain's CDR3 is CASTMTDQETQYF. Using reference TRBV5-1 and TRBJ2-5 for the parts outside the CDR3, the full variable domain is KAGVTQTPRYLIKTRGQQVTLSCSPISGHRSVSWYQQTPGQGLQFLFEYFSETQRNKGNFPGRFSGRQFSNSRSEMNVSTLELGDSALYLCASTMTDQETQYFGPGTRLLVL.